This TCR beta chain was captured in a study of cytomegalovirus exposure and HLA in healthy donors. Study-wide results and caveats: Many donors carried some public TCRs, although rarity characterized most TCR sequences. Confirmation in vitro established that three CMV-associated chains were specific for CMV antigens. It was found in a later analysis that first-cohort TCR clusters tended to co-occur in the 100 to 150 validation repertoires.

Germline V gene sequence: CDR1 WNHNN, CDR2 SYGVQD (reference sequence). This CDR3 is 13 amino acids long. V was cut by 3 bases and J by 4 bases, with 8 bases left in between. On this clone itself: Its antigen is not known.

Measured with immunoSEQ multiplex PCR; TCRdb has only the in-frame clones, and not every one. Here the sample spans roughly 56,000 clones, 90% to 95% being singletons. The sequenced sample was PBMCs. This sequence was found in a woman aged 30 to 39 in good health and CMV-seronegative. The chain has TRBV10-1 and TRBJ2-3; perhaps TRBD2 as D (6 bases). Here the CDR3 DNA reads TGCGCCAGCAGTGAACGGGAGTCAGATACGCAGTATTTT. This encodes CASSERESDTQYF.